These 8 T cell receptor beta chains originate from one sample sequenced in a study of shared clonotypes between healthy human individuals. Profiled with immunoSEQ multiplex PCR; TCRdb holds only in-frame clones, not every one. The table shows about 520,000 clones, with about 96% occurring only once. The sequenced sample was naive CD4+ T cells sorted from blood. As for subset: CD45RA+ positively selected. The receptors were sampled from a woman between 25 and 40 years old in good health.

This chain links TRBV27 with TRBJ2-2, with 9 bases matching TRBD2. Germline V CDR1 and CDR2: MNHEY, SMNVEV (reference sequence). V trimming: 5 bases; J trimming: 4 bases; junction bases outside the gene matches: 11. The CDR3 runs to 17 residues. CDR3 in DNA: TGTGCCAGCAGTCGTATCTGGAGCGGGAGGCCCACCGGGGAGCTGTTTTTT. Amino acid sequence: CASSRIWSGRPTGELFF.

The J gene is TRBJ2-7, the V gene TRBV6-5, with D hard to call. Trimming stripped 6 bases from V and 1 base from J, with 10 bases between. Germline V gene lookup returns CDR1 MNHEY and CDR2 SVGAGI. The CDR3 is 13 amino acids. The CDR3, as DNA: TGTGCCAGCAGACTCGAGGAGTCCTACGAGCAGTACTTC. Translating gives CASRLEESYEQYF.

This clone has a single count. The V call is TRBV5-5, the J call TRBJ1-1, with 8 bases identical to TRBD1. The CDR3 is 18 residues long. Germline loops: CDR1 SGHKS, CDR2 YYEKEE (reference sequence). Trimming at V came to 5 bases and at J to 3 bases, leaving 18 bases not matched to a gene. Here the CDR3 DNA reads TGTGCCAGCAGGTCGACCGGGACAGGTCCCCGAGGGGACACTGAAGCTTTCTTT. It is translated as CASRSTGTGPRGDTEAFF.

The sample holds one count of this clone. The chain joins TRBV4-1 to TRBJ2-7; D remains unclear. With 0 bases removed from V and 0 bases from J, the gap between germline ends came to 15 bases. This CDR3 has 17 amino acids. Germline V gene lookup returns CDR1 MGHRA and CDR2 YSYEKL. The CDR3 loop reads CASSQEPSVSASYEQYF. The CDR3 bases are TGCGCCAGCAGCCAAGAGCCGAGTGTATCTGCCTCCTACGAGCAGTACTTC.

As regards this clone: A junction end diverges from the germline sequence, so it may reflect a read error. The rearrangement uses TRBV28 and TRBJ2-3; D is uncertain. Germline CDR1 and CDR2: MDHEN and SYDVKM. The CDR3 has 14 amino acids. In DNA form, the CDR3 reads TGTGCCAGCATTTTAGGCGGCGGTGGGGAAACGCAGTATTTT. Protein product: CASILGGGGETQYF.

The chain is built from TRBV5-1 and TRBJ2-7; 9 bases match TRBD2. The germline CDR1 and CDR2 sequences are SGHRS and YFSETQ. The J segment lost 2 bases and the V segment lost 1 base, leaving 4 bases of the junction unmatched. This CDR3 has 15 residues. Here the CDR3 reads CASSLRASGTYEQYF. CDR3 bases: TGCGCCAGCAGCTTGCGGGCTAGCGGGACCTACGAGCAGTACTTC.

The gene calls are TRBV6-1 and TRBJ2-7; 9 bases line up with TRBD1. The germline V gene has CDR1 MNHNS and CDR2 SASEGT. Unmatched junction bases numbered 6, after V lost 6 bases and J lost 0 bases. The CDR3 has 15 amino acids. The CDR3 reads CASRARTGASYEQYF. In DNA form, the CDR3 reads TGTGCCAGCAGGGCAAGGACAGGGGCCTCCTACGAGCAGTACTTC.

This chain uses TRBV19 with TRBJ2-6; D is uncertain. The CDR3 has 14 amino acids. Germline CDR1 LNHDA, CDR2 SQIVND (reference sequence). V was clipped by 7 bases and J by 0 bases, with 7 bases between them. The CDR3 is CASIDFSGANVLTF. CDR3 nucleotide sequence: TGTGCCAGTATCGATTTCTCTGGGGCCAACGTCCTGACTTTC.